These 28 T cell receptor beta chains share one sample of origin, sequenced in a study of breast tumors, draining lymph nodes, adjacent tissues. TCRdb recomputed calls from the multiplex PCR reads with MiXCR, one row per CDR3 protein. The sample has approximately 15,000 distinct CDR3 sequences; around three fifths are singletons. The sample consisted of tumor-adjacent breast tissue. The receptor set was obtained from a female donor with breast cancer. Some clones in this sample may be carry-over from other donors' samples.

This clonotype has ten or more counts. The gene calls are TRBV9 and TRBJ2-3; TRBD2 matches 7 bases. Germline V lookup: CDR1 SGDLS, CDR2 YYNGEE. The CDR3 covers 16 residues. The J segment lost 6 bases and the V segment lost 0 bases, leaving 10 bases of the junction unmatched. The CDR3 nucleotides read TGTGCCAGCAGCGTAGGAGCGGGACTAAGGGCGGATACGCAGTATTTT. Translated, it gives CASSVGAGLRADTQYF.

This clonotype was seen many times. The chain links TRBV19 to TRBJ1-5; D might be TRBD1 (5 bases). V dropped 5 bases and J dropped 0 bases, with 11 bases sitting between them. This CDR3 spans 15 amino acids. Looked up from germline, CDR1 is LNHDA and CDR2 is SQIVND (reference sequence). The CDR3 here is CASSPAGHSNQPQHF. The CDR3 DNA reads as TGTGCCAGTAGTCCGGCAGGACATAGCAATCAGCCCCAGCATTTT.

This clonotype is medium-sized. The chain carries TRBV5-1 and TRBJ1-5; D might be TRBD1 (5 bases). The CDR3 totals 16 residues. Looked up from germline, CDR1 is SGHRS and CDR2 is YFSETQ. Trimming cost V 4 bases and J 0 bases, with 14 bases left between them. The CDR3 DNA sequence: TGCGCCAGCAGCCTGCACAGGAACTATAGCAATCAGCCCCAGCATTTT. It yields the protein CASSLHRNYSNQPQHF. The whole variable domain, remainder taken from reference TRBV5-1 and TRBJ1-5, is KAGVTQTPRYLIKTRGQQVTLSCSPISGHRSVSWYQQTPGQGLQFLFEYFSETQRNKGNFPGRFSGRQFSNSRSEMNVSTLELGDSALYLCASSLHRNYSNQPQHFGDGTRLSIL.

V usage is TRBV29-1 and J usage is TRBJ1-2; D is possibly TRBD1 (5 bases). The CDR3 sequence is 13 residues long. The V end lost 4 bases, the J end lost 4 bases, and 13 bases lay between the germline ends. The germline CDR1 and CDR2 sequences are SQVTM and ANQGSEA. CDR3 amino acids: CSVAPGRGYGYTF. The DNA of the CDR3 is TGCAGCGTTGCTCCAGGGAGGGGCTATGGCTACACCTTC.

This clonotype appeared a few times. For the CDR3, the DNA is TGTGCCAGCAGCTCTTGGGAGGGAAACGAGCAGTACTTC. Translated, it gives CASSSWEGNEQYF. The gene calls are TRBV7-6 and TRBJ2-7; 7 nucleotides line up with TRBD2. The junction had 5 bases not matched to a gene; V was cut back by 4 bases and J by 5 bases. Germline V gives CDR1 SGHVS, CDR2 FNYEAQ. This CDR3 has 13 amino acids.

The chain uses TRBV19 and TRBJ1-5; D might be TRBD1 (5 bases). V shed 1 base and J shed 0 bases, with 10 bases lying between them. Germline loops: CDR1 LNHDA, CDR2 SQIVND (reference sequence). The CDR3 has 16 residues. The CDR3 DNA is TGTGCCAGTAGTATAGTGGGGCTTAATAGCAATCAGCCCCAGCATTTT. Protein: CASSIVGLNSNQPQHF.

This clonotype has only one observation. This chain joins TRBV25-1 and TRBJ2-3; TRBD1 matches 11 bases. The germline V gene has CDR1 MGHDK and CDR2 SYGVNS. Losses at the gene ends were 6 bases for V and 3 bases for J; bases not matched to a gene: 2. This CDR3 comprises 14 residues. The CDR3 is CASSRDRGTDTQYF. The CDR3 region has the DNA TGTGCCAGCAGCCGGGACAGGGGGACAGATACGCAGTATTTT.

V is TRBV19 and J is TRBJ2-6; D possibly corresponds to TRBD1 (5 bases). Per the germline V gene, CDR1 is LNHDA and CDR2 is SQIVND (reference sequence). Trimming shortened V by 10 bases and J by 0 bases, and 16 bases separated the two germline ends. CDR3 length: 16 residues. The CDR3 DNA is TGTGCCACCCAGGATGGGGCTAACTCTGGGGCCAACGTCCTGACTTTC. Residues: CATQDGANSGANVLTF. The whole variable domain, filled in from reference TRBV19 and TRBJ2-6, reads DGGITQSPKYLFRKEGQNVTLSCEQNLNHDAMYWYRQDPGQGLRLIYYSQIVNDFQKGDIAEGYSVSREKKESFPLTVTSAQKNPTAFYLCATQDGANSGANVLTFGAGSRLTVL.

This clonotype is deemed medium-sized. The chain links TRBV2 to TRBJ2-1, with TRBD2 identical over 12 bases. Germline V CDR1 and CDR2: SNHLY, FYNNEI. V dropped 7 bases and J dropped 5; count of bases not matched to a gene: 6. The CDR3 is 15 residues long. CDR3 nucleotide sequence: TGTGCCAGCACCATGGGACTAGCGGGTAACAATGAGCAGTTCTTC. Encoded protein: CASTMGLAGNNEQFF. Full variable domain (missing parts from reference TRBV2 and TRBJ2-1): EPEVTQTPSHQVTQMGQEVILRCVPISNHLYFYWYRQILGQKVEFLVSFYNNEISEKSEIFDDQFSVERPDGSNFTLKIRSTKLEDSAMYFCASTMGLAGNNEQFFGPGTRLTVL.

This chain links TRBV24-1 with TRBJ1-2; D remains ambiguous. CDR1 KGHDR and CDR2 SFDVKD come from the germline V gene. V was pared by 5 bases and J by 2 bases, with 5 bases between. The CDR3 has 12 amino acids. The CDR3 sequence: CATSGYNYGYTF. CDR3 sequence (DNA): TGTGCCACCAGTGGGTACAACTATGGCTACACCTTC.

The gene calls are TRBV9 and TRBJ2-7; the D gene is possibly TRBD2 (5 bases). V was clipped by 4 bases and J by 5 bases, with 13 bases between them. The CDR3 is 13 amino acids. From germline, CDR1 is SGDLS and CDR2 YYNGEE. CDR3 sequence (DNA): TGTGCCAGCAGCTTAGGTCTAGCCAACGAGCAGTACTTC. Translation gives CASSLGLANEQYF.

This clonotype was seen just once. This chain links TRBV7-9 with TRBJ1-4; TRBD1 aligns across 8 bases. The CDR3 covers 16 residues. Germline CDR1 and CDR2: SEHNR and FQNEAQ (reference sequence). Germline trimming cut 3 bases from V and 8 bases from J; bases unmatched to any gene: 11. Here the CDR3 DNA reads TGTGCCAGCAGCTTGGACAGGGCCCCTCCATCCGAAAAACTGTTTTTT. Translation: CASSLDRAPPSEKLFF.

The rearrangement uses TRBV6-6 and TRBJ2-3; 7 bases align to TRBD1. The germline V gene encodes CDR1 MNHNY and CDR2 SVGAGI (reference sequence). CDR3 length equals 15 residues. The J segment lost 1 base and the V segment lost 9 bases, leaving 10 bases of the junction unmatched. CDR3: CASCRQGSGTDTQYF. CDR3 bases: TGTGCCAGTTGCAGACAGGGATCGGGCACAGATACGCAGTATTTT.

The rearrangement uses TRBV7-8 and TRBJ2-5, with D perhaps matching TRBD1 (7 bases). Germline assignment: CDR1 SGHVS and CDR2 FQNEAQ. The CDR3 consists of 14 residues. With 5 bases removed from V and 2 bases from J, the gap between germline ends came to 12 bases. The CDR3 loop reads CASSPGGRQETQYF. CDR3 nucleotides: TGTGCCAGCAGCCCAGGGGGGCGTCAAGAGACCCAGTACTTC.

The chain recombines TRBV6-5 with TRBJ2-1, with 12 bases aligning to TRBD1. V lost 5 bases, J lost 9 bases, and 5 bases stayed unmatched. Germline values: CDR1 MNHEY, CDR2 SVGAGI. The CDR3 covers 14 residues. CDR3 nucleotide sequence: TGTGCCAGCAGTCACGGGACAGGGGGCCCTGAGCAGTTCTTC. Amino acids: CASSHGTGGPEQFF.

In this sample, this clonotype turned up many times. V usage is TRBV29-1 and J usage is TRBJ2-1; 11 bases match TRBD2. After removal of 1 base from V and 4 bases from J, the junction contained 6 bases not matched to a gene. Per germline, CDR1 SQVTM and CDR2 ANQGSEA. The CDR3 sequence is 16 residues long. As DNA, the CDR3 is TGCAGCGTTGAAGTAGCGGGGGGGCCCTCGTACAATGAGCAGTTCTTC. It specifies CSVEVAGGPSYNEQFF.

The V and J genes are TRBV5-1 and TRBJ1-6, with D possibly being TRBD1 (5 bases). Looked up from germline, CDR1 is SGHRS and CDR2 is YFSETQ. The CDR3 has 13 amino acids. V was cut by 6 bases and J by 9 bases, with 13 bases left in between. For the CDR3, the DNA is TGCGCCAGCACGGAATATCAGGGTTCACCCCTCCACTTT. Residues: CASTEYQGSPLHF.

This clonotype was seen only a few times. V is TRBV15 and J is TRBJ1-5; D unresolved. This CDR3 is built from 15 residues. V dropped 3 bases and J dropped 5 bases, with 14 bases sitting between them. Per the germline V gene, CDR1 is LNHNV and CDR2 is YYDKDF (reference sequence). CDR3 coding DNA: TGTGCCACCAGCAGCCAAGAGTCGGCAGATCAGCCCCAGCATTTT. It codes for CATSSQESADQPQHF.

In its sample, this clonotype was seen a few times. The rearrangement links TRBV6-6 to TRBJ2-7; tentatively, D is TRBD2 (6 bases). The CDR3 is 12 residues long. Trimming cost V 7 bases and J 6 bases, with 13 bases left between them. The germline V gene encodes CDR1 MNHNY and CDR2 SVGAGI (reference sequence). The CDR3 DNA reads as TGTGCCAGCACCCCGGGGGTCCTCGAGCAGTACTTC. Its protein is CASTPGVLEQYF.

Here the CDR3 DNA reads TGTGCCAGCAGTGAAACAGGTCGCTATGGCTACACCTTC. It codes for CASSETGRYGYTF. The chain joins TRBV2 to TRBJ1-2, with D possibly matching TRBD1 (5 bases). Trimming cost V 2 bases and J 4 bases, with 8 bases left between them. In germline, CDR1 is SNHLY, CDR2 FYNNEI. The CDR3 totals 13 residues.

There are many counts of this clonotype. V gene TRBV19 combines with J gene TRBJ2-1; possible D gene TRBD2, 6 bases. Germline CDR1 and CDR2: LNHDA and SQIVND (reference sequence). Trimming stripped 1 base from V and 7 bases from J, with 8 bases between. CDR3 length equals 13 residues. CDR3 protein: CASSIGGANEQFF. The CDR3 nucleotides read TGTGCCAGTAGTATAGGCGGGGCAAATGAGCAGTTCTTC.

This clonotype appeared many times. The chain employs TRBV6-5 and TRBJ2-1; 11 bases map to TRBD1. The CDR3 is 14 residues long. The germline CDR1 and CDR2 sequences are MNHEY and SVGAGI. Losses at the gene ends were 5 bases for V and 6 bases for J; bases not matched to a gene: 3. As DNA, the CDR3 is TGTGCCAGCAGTCACGGGACAGGGGGCAATGAGCAGTTCTTC. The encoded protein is CASSHGTGGNEQFF.

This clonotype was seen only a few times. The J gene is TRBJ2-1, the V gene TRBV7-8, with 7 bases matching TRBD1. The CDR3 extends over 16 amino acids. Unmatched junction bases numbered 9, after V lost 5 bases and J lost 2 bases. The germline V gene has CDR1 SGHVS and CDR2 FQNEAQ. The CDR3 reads CASSQITGTAYNEQFF. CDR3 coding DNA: TGTGCCAGCAGCCAAATCACCGGGACAGCCTACAATGAGCAGTTCTTC.

The CDR3 is CASSWAGATDTQYF. CDR3 nucleotides: TGTGCCAGCAGCTGGGCAGGGGCGACAGATACGCAGTATTTT. The chain joins TRBV5-6 to TRBJ2-3, with D perhaps TRBD1 (6 bases). This CDR3 comprises 14 residues. Trimming removed 3 bases from V and 3 bases from J, with 11 bases in between. Germline loops: CDR1 SGHDT, CDR2 YYEEEE.

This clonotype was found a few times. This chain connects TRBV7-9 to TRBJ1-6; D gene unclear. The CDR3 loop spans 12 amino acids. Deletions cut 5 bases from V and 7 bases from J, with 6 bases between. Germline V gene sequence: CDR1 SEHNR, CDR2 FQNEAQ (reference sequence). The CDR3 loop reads CASSLPNSPLHF. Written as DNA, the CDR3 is TGTGCCAGCAGCCTCCCCAATTCACCCCTCCACTTT.

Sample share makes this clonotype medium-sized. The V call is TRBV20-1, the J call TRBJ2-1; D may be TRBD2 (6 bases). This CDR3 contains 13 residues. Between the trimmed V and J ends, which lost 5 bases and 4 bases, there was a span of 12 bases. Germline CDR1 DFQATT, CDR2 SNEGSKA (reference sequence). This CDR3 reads CSAVADHYNEQFF. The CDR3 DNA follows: TGCAGTGCTGTAGCGGACCATTACAATGAGCAGTTCTTC.

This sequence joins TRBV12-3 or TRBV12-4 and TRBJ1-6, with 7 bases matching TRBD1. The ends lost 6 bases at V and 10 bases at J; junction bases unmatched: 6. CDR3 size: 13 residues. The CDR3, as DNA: TGTGCCAGCAGCCGTACAGGGGAATCACCCCTCCACTTT. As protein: CASSRTGESPLHF.

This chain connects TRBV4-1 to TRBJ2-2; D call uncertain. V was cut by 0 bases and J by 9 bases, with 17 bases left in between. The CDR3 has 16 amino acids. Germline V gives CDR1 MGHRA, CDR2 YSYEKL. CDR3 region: CASSQDIVSLERELFF. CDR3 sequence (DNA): TGCGCCAGCAGCCAAGATATAGTGAGTCTAGAGAGGGAGCTGTTTTTT.